The present TCR beta chain was sequenced within a study of blood T cell repertoires in COVID-19. Study background: Acute and convalescent COVID-19 specimens originated in the United States, Italy and Spain. Nucleic acid was either cDNA or gDNA, and it came from T cells, B-cell-depleted T cells, or PBMCs.

Profiling relied on immunoSEQ multiplex PCR, and the TCRdb table lists in-frame clones only, not all of them. The sample records under 350,000 clones, 85% to 90% being singletons. Germline V gene sequence: CDR1 SGHDN, CDR2 FVKESK. The CDR3 is made up of 14 amino acids. Trimming took off 3 bases at V and 1 base at J, with 9 bases between the two ends. This sequence joins TRBV14 and TRBJ2-5, with D possibly matching TRBD1 (5 bases). The specimen was peripheral blood. The clonotype comes from a man aged 35 to 55 with acute or convalescent COVID-19. The CDR3 here is CASSHLQGQETQYF. DNA for the CDR3: TGTGCCAGCAGCCACCTTCAGGGCCAAGAGACCCAGTACTTC.